This T cell receptor (beta chain) was recorded in a study of T cell repertoires in cytomegalovirus infection. Study information: CMV infection plus the matching HLA type was flagged by public TCR beta signatures.

General study results and limits: HLA-C-restricted CMV-specific TCR beta clonotypes were dominant in the ex vivo response.

Germline V CDR1 and CDR2: KGHDR, SFDVKD. The CDR3 runs 15 residues. The V and J ends lost 4 bases and 0 bases respectively, with 9 bases between them. A single record per CDR3 protein comes from TCRdb applying MiXCR to the reads. The table has 100,000 or so distinct CDR3 sequences, 23% seen once. Turning to this clonotype: Its antigen is not identified.

The genes are TRBV24-1 and TRBJ1-3; D not certain. Material for sequencing was CD8+ T cells from PBMCs. The receptor's source is a human donor in good health (CMV status not recorded). Some clones in this sample may be carry-over from other donors' samples. The CDR3: CATSDPEDSGNTIYF. DNA for the CDR3: TGTGCCACCAGTGACCCTGAAGACTCTGGAAACACCATATATTTT.